This T cell receptor (beta chain) was captured by sequencing in a study of control samples from healthy donors and cancer patients. Assay: immunoSEQ multiplex PCR; the TCRdb copy retains only in-frame clones and omits some. The repertoire holds about 84,000 clones, 70% to 85% seen once, with around a tenth in the top ten. Sequenced input: PBMCs. The TCR sequence derives from a man between 60 and 75 years old with head and neck cancer.

The CDR3 sequence is CASGRQPQHF. CDR3 nucleotide sequence: TGTGCCAGCGGACGGCAGCCCCAGCATTTT. The V gene is TRBV6-6, the J gene TRBJ1-5; no reliable D call. The CDR3 consists of 10 residues. Germline-derived CDR1 and CDR2 are MNHNY and SVGAGI (reference sequence). V was clipped by 8 bases and J by 7 bases, with 6 bases between them.